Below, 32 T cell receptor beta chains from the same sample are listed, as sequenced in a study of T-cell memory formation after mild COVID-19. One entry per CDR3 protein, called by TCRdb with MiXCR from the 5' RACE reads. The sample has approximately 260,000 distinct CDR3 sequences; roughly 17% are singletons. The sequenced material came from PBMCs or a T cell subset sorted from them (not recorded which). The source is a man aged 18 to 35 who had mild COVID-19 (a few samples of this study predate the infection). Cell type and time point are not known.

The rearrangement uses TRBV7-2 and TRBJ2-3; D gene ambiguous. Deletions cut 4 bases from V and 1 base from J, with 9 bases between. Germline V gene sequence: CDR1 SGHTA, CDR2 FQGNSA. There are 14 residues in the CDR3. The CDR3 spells CASSSWWGTDTQYF. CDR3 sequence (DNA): TGTGCCAGCAGCTCTTGGTGGGGCACAGATACGCAGTATTTT.

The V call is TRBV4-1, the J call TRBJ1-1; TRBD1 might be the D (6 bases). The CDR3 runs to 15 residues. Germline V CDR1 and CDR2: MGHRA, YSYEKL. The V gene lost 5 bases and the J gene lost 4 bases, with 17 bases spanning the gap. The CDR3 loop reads CASSAGGGRVTEAFF. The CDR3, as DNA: TGCGCCAGCAGCGCGGGGGGGGGGCGCGTCACTGAAGCTTTCTTT.

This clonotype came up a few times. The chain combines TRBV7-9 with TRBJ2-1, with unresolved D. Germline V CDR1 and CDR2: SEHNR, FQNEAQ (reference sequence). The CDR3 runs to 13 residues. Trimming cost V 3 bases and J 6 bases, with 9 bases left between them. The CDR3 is CASSFPIGNEQFF. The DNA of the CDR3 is TGTGCCAGCAGCTTCCCCATCGGCAATGAGCAGTTCTTC.

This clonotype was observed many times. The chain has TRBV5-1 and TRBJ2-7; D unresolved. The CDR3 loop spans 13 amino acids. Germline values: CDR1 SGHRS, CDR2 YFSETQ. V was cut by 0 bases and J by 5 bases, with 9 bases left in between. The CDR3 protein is CASSLEIPDEQYF. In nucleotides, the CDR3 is TGCGCCAGCAGCTTGGAAATACCGGACGAGCAGTACTTC.

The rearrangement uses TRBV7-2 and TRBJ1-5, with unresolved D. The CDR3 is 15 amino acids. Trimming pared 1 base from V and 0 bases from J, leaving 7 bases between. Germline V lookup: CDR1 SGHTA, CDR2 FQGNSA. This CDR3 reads CASSLESFSNQPQHF. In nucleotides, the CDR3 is TGTGCCAGCAGCTTAGAGTCATTTAGCAATCAGCCCCAGCATTTT. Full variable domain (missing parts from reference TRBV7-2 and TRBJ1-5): GAGVSQSPSNKVTEKGKDVELRCDPISGHTALYWYRQSLGQGLEFLIYFQGNSAPDKSGLPSDRFSAERTGGSVSTLTIQRTQQEDSAVYLCASSLESFSNQPQHFGDGTRLSIL.

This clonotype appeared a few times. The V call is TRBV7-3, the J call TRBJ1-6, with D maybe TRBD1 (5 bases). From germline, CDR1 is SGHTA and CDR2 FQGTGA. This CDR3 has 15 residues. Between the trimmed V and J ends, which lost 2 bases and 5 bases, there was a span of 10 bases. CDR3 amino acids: CASSLSRDHNSPLHF. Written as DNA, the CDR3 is TGTGCCAGCAGCTTATCCAGGGACCATAATTCACCCCTCCACTTT.

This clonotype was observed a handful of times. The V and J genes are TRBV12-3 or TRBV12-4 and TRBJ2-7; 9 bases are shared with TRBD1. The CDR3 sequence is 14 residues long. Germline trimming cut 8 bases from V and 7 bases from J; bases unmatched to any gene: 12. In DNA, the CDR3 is TGTGCCAGCCGTTCCGGGACAGGGTCGGGAGAGCAGTACTTC. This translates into CASRSGTGSGEQYF.

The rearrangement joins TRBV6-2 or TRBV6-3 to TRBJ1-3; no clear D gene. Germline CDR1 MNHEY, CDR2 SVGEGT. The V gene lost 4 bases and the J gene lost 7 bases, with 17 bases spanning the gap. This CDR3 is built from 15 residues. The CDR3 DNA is TGTGCCAGCAGTTCTCAAGGACCCAGGAGGAACACCATATATTTT. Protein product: CASSSQGPRRNTIYF.

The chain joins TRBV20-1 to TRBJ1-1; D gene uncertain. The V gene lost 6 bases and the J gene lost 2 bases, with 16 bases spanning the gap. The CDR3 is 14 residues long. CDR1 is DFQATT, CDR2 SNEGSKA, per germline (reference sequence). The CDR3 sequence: CSAPKATENTEAFF. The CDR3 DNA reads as TGCAGTGCCCCCAAGGCGACGGAAAACACTGAAGCTTTCTTT.

CDR3: CASSQDFSGQETQYF. In DNA, the CDR3 is TGCGCCAGCAGCCAAGATTTTAGTGGACAAGAGACCCAGTACTTC. The V gene is TRBV4-1, the J gene TRBJ2-5; D is unclear. CDR3 length equals 15 residues. CDR1 is MGHRA and CDR2 is YSYEKL in the germline V gene. V lost 0 bases to trimming and J lost 2 bases, with 10 bases between them.

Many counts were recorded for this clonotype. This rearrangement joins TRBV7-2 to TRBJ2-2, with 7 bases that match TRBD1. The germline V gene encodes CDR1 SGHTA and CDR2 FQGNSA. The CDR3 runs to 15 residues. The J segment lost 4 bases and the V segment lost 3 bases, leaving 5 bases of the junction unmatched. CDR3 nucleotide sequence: TGTGCCAGCAGCTTCCGGACAGGCGTCACCGGGGAGCTGTTTTTT. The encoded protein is CASSFRTGVTGELFF. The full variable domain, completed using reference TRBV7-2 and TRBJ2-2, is GAGVSQSPSNKVTEKGKDVELRCDPISGHTALYWYRQSLGQGLEFLIYFQGNSAPDKSGLPSDRFSAERTGGSVSTLTIQRTQQEDSAVYLCASSFRTGVTGELFFGEGSRLTVL.

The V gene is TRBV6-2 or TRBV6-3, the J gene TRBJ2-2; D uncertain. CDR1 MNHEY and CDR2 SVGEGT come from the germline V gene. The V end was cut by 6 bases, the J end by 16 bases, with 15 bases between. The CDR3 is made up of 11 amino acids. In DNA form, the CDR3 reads TGTGCCAGCAGCCAGCTGTCGGTGCAGTTTTTT. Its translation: CASSQLSVQFF.

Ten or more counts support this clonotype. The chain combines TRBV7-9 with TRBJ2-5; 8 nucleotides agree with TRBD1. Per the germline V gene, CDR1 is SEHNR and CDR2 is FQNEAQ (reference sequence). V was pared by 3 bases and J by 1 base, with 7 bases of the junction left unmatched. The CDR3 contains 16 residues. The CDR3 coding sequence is TGTGCCAGCAGCTTTGGGAGACAGGGGCTCCAAGAGACCCAGTACTTC. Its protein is CASSFGRQGLQETQYF.

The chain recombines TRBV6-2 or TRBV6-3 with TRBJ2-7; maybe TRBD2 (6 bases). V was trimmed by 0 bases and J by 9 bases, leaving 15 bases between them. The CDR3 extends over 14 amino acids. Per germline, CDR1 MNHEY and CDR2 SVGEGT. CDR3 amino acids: CASSYSTRTPRQYF. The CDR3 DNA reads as TGTGCCAGCAGTTACTCGACTAGGACCCCTAGGCAGTACTTC.

CDR3: CASSLGSGAGTQYF. Written as DNA, the CDR3 is TGCGCCAGCAGCTTGGGCTCCGGGGCTGGTACGCAGTATTTT. The chain uses TRBV5-1 and TRBJ2-3; D possibly matches TRBD1 or TRBD2 (5 bases each). The ends were cut back, 0 bases at V and 8 bases at J, with 13 bases in the middle. Germline CDR1 and CDR2: SGHRS and YFSETQ. The CDR3 has 14 amino acids.

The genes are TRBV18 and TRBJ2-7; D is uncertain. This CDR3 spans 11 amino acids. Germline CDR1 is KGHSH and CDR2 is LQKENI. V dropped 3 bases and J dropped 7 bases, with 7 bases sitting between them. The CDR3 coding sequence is TGTGCCAGCTCACCTGCGGAAGAGCAGTACTTC. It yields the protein CASSPAEEQYF.

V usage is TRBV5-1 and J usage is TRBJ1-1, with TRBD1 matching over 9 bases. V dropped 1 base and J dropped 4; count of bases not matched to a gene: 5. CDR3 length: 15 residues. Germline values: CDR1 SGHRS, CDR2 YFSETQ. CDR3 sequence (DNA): TGCGCCAGCAGCTTGCAGGGACAGGGCATCACTGAAGCTTTCTTT. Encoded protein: CASSLQGQGITEAFF.

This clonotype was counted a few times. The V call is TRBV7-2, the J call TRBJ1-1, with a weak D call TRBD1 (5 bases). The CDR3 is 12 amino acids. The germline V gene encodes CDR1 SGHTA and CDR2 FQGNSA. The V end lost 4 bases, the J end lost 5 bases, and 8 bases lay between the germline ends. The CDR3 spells CASSWGWTEAFF. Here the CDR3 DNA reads TGTGCCAGCAGCTGGGGGTGGACTGAAGCTTTCTTT.

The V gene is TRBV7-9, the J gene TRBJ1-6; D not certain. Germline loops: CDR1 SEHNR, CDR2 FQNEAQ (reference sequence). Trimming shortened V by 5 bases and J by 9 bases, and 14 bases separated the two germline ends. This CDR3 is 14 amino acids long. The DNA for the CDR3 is TGTGCCAGCAGCCGCGGACTTTTAGGTTCACCCCTCCACTTT. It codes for CASSRGLLGSPLHF. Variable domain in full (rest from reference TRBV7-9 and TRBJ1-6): DTGVSQNPRHKITKRGQNVTFRCDPISEHNRLYWYRQTLGQGPEFLTYFQNEAQLEKSRLLSDRFSAERPKGSFSTLEIQRTEQGDSAMYLCASSRGLLGSPLHFGNGTRLTVT.

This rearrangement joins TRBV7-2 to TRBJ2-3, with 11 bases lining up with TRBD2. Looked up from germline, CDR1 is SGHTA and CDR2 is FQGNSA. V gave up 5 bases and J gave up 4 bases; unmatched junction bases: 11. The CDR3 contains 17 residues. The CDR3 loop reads CASSPYPTSGAADTQYF. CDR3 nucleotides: TGTGCCAGCAGCCCTTACCCGACTAGCGGGGCGGCAGATACGCAGTATTTT.

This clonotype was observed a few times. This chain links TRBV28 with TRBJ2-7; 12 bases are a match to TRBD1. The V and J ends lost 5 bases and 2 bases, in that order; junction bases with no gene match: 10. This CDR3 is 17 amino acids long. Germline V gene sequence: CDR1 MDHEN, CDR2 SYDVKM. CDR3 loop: CASSLPRDRGRAYEQYV. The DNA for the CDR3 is TGTGCCAGCAGTCTTCCCCGGGACAGGGGGCGCGCCTACGAGCAGTACGTC.

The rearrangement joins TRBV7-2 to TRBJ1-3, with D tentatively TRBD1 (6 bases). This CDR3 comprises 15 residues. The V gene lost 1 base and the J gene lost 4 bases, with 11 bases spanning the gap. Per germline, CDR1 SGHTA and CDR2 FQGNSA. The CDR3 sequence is CASSLVVTGGNTIYF. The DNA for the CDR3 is TGTGCCAGCAGCTTAGTAGTGACAGGAGGAAACACCATATATTTT.

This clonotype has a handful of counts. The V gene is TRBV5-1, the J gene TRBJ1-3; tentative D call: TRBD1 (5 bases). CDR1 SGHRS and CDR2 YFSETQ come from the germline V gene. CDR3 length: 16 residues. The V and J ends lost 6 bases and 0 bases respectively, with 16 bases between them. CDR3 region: CASTEGTYFSGNTIYF. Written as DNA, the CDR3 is TGCGCCAGCACCGAGGGGACGTACTTCTCTGGAAACACCATATATTTT. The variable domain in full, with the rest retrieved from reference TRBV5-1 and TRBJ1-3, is KAGVTQTPRYLIKTRGQQVTLSCSPISGHRSVSWYQQTPGQGLQFLFEYFSETQRNKGNFPGRFSGRQFSNSRSEMNVSTLELGDSALYLCASTEGTYFSGNTIYFGEGSWLTVV.

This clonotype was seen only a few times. The CDR3, as DNA: TGCAGTGCTAAAGAGGGTTGGAATCAGCCCCAGCATTTT. Its protein is CSAKEGWNQPQHF. J is TRBJ1-5 and V is TRBV20-1; D gene uncertain. This CDR3 has 13 residues. CDR1 is DFQATT, CDR2 SNEGSKA, per germline (reference sequence). Trimming cost V 4 bases and J 4 bases, with 11 bases left between them.

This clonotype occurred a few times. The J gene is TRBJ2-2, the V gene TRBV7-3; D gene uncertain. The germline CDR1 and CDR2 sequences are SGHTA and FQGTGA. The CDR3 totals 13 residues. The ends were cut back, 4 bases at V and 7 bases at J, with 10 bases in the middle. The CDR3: CASSSRVHGELFF. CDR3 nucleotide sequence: TGTGCCAGCAGCTCTCGGGTCCACGGGGAGCTGTTTTTT.

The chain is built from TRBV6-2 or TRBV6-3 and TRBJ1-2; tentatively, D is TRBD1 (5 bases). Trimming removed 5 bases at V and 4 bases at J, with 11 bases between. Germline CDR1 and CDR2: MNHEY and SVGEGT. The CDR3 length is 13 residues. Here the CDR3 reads CASSDSLRYGYTF. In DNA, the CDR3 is TGTGCCAGCAGTGACAGTCTACGCTATGGCTACACCTTC.

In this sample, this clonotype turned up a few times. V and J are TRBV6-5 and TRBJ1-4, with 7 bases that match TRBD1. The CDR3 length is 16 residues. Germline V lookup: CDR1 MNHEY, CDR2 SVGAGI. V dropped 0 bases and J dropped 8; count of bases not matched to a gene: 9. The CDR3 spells CASSYSGDRVSEKLFF. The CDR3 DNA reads TGTGCCAGCAGTTACTCGGGAGACAGGGTATCGGAAAAACTGTTTTTT.

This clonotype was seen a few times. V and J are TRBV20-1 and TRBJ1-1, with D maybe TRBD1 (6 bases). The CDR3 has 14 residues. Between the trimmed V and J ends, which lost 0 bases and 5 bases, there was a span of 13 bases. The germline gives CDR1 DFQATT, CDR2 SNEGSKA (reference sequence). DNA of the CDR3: TGCAGTGCTAGAGATCAGGGGAGAGGTACTGAAGCTTTCTTT. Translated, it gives CSARDQGRGTEAFF.

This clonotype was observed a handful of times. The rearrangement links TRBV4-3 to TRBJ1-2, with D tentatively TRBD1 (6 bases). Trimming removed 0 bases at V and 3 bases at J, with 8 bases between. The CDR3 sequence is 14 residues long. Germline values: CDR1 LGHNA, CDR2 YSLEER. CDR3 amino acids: CASSQEWTDYGYTF. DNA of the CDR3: TGCGCCAGCAGCCAAGAGTGGACAGACTATGGCTACACCTTC.

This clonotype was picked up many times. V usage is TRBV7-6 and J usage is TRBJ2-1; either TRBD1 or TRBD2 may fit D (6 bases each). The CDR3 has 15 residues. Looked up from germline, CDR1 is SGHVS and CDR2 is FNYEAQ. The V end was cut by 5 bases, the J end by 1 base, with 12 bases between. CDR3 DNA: TGTGCCAGCAGCCCAGGAGGGGGGTCCTACAATGAGCAGTTCTTC. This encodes CASSPGGGSYNEQFF. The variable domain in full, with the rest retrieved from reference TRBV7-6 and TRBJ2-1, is GAGVSQSPRYKVTKRGQDVALRCDPISGHVSLYWYRQALGQGPEFLTYFNYEAQQDKSGLPNDRFSAERPEGSISTLTIQRTEQRDSAMYRCASSPGGGSYNEQFFGPGTRLTVL.

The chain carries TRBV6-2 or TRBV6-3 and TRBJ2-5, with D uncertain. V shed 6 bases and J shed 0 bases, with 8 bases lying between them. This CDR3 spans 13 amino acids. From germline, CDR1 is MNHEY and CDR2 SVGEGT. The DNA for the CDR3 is TGTGCCAGCAGACAGCACAACCAAGAGACCCAGTACTTC. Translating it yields CASRQHNQETQYF.

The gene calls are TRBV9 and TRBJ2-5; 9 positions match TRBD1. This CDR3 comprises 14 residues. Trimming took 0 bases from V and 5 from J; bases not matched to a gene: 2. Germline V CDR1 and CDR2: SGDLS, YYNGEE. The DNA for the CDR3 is TGTGCCAGCAGCGTAGGGACAGGGGCGGAGACCCAGTACTTC. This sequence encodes CASSVGTGAETQYF.